The present T cell receptor (beta chain) was sequenced within a study of blood T cells in healthy people across ages. A minimum of 5 micrograms of total RNA was extracted per sample. The CDR3 loop spans 14 amino acids. Germline lookup yields CDR1 SGHRS and CDR2 YFSETQ. Overall study findings and caveats: Samples with more naive T cells showed higher observed beta diversity. In older individuals, TCR beta diversity per million T cells was lower, falling roughly linearly with age. Long-lived donors had more naive CD4+ cells and higher diversity than aged donors.

This clonotype was counted many times. Its antigen is not identified. One end of the junction fails to match germline, which may point to a read error. For the second PCR, which ran for about 7 to 11 cycles, a sample-barcoded 5' primer and a J-beta primer mix were used. TCRdb recomputed calls from the 5' RACE reads with MiXCR, one row per CDR3 protein. The sample lists over 950,000 distinct CDR3 sequences, roughly half occurring once. This receptor was identified in an older woman in good health. The rearrangement joins TRBV5-1 to TRBJ2-5, with unresolved D. Sample: blood. This CDR3 is CASSLGQRQETQYF. CDR3 sequence (DNA): TGTGCCAGCAGCCTCGGGCAGCGACAAGAGACCCAGTACTTC.